Listed here are 9 T cell receptor beta chains from one sample, sequenced in a study of response to subunit inactivated influenza vaccine. Using its own MiXCR run on the RT-PCR reads, TCRdb lists one record per CDR3 protein. The data show 530,000 or so distinct CDR3 sequences, about 25% seen once. This material consisted of CD4+ T cells sorted from PBMCs, taken about 5 days after vaccination. The source is a man in his fifties or sixties who received an inactivated influenza vaccine.

The chain is built from TRBV7-9 and TRBJ1-2; D gene uncertain. Per germline, CDR1 SEHNR and CDR2 FQNEAQ (reference sequence). This CDR3 is built from 13 residues. The V and J ends lost 5 bases and 14 bases respectively, with 21 bases between them. This chain's CDR3 is CASSPRVGSACTF. CDR3 nucleotide sequence: TGTGCCAGCAGCCCAAGGGTTGGCTCCGCGTGTACCTTC.

This chain connects TRBV7-3 to TRBJ2-1; TRBD2 is a possible D gene (6 bases). The CDR3 extends over 13 amino acids. Between the trimmed V and J ends, which lost 1 base and 10 bases, there was a span of 11 bases. The V gene's germline CDR1 is SGHTA and CDR2 FQGTGA. CDR3 sequence reads: CASSLMIGREQFF. CDR3 nucleotide sequence: TGTGCCAGCAGCTTAATGATAGGGAGGGAGCAGTTCTTC.

This clonotype was detected only a few times. The V and J genes are TRBV28 and TRBJ1-2, with D possibly being TRBD1 (6 bases). In germline, CDR1 is MDHEN, CDR2 SYDVKM. Trimming cost V 3 bases and J 8 bases, with 13 bases left between them. This CDR3 is built from 13 residues. The CDR3 region has the DNA TGTGCCAGCAGTTTGGGGCGGGGGCACGGCTACACCTTC. Amino acids: CASSLGRGHGYTF.

This clonotype showed up just a few times. V and J are TRBV28 and TRBJ2-1; possibly TRBD1 for D (6 bases). Germline loops: CDR1 MDHEN, CDR2 SYDVKM. V lost 6 bases and J 10 bases, leaving 16 bases between the germline ends. This CDR3 contains 13 residues. The CDR3 loop is CASRITGRREQFF. The CDR3, as DNA: TGTGCCAGCAGGATCACAGGGCGTAGGGAGCAGTTCTTC.

The chain is built from TRBV5-5 and TRBJ2-7; 7 bases align to TRBD1. Losses at the gene ends were 5 bases for V and 4 bases for J; bases not matched to a gene: 12. Germline V CDR1 and CDR2: SGHKS, YYEKEE (reference sequence). This CDR3 has 15 residues. The CDR3 region has the DNA TGTGCCAGCAGTTCACCAGACAGGGCCCTTTACGAGCAGTACTTC. Protein sequence: CASSSPDRALYEQYF.

In this sample, this clonotype turned up a few times. This chain connects TRBV2 to TRBJ1-5, with TRBD1 matching over 10 bases. The germline V gene encodes CDR1 SNHLY and CDR2 FYNNEI. Germline trimming cut 7 bases from V and 6 bases from J; bases unmatched to any gene: 9. The CDR3 is made up of 15 amino acids. The CDR3 DNA is TGTGCCAGCACCCGGAGACAGGGGGCAGGTCAGCCCCAGCATTTT. Its protein product is CASTRRQGAGQPQHF.

The V and J genes are TRBV2 and TRBJ2-3; D is ambiguous. V lost 4 bases and J lost 2, with 13 bases in between. The CDR3 covers 15 residues. Looked up from germline, CDR1 is SNHLY and CDR2 is FYNNEI. In nucleotides, the CDR3 is TGTGCCAGCAGTGGGTCCCACTCCAACACAGATACGCAGTATTTT. Its translation is CASSGSHSNTDTQYF.

V gene TRBV20-1 combines with J gene TRBJ1-6, with a weak D call TRBD1 (6 bases). The CDR3 sequence is 13 residues long. Per germline, CDR1 DFQATT and CDR2 SNEGSKA (reference sequence). The V end was cut by 6 bases, the J end by 7 bases, with 13 bases between. The DNA for the CDR3 is TGCAGTGCAAGACAGGAGCCAAATTCACCCCTCCACTTT. Translation gives CSARQEPNSPLHF.

Many counts were recorded for this clonotype. V gene TRBV5-1 combines with J gene TRBJ2-2; D is ambiguous. The CDR3 spans 13 residues. Germline CDR1 SGHRS, CDR2 YFSETQ. Trimming shortened V by 4 bases and J by 4 bases, and 8 bases separated the two germline ends. CDR3 bases: TGCGCCAGCAGCCTCCATCGCACCGGGGAGCTGTTTTTT. As protein: CASSLHRTGELFF.